These 11 T cell receptor beta chains came from one sample sequenced in a study of CD8+ T cells in alopecia areata. TCR sequencing used cDNA made by reverse transcription of extracted RNA. The repertoire was sequenced with immunoSEQ multiplex PCR; TCRdb's copy has only in-frame clones and lacks some. Here the sample spans roughly 150,000 clones, 45% to 60% being singletons. Sample: CD8+ T cells sorted from blood, taken at week 0. These TCRs come from a human donor with alopecia areata.

The chain carries TRBV4-3 and TRBJ2-1; 9 nucleotides match TRBD2. Trimming removed 3 bases from V and 7 bases from J; junction bases left unmatched: 7. The CDR3 loop spans 15 amino acids. The germline V gene encodes CDR1 LGHNA and CDR2 YSLEER. CDR3 region: CASSQLAGTGNEQFF. In nucleotides, the CDR3 is TGCGCCAGCAGCCAGCTAGCGGGGACGGGTAATGAGCAGTTCTTC.

The chain is built from TRBV30 and TRBJ2-2; D is perhaps TRBD1 (6 bases). CDR1 is GTSNPN, CDR2 SVGIG, per germline (reference sequence). Deletions cut 4 bases from V and 2 bases from J, with 8 bases between. This CDR3 has 13 amino acids. The CDR3 here is CAWKGENTGELFF. The DNA for the CDR3 is TGTGCCTGGAAGGGGGAAAACACCGGGGAGCTGTTTTTT. The whole variable domain, remainder taken from reference TRBV30 and TRBJ2-2, is SQTIHQWPATLVQPVGSPLSLECTVEGTSNPNLYWYRQAAGRGLQLLFYSVGIGQISSEVPQNLSASRPQDRQFILSSKKLLLSDSGFYLCAWKGENTGELFFGEGSRLTVL.

DNA of the CDR3: TGCAGCGTTGAGTCGACAGGGTTAGGGTCCTACGAGCAGTACTTC. This gives the protein CSVESTGLGSYEQYF. This chain joins TRBV29-1 and TRBJ2-7; TRBD1 matches at 7 bases. CDR1 is SQVTM and CDR2 is ANQGSEA in the germline V gene. The CDR3 loop spans 15 amino acids. Germline trimming cut 3 bases from V and 1 base from J; bases unmatched to any gene: 9.

V gene TRBV4-3 combines with J gene TRBJ1-1, with D maybe TRBD1 (6 bases). The CDR3 has 14 amino acids. Germline lookup yields CDR1 LGHNA and CDR2 YSLEER. V was cut by 0 bases and J by 8 bases, with 13 bases left in between. The CDR3 DNA reads TGCGCCAGCAGCCAAGATAGAGTTGGGGGCGAAGCTTTCTTT. Its translation is CASSQDRVGGEAFF.

The chain uses TRBV12-5 and TRBJ1-2, with D maybe TRBD1 (6 bases). This CDR3 region has 12 residues. Germline values: CDR1 LGHNT, CDR2 FRNRAP. The V end was cut by 4 bases, the J end by 6 bases, with 9 bases between. For the CDR3, the DNA is TGTGCTAGTGGTTCAGGGGCGGATGGCTACACCTTC. It is translated as CASGSGADGYTF.

The chain has TRBV29-1 and TRBJ1-2; D not certain. V was clipped by 6 bases and J by 8 bases, with 16 bases between them. The germline V gene has CDR1 SQVTM and CDR2 ANQGSEA. The CDR3 has 12 residues. The CDR3 DNA sequence: TGCAGCGTCAAGGGCGGTCTTGAGGGCTACACCTTC. The encoded protein is CSVKGGLEGYTF. The whole variable domain, filled in from reference TRBV29-1 and TRBJ1-2, reads SAVISQKPSRDICQRGTSLTIQCQVDSQVTMMFWYRQQPGQSLTLIATANQGSEATYESGFVIDKFPISRPNLTFSTLTVSNMSPEDSSIYLCSVKGGLEGYTFGSGTRLTVV.

There are a few counts of this clone. The V gene is TRBV6-5, the J gene TRBJ1-1; no clear D gene. CDR3 length: 13 amino acids. V was pared by 6 bases and J by 3 bases, with 11 bases between. Per the germline V gene, CDR1 is MNHEY and CDR2 is SVGAGI. CDR3 residues: CASRTNGDTEAFF. The CDR3 region has the DNA TGTGCCAGCAGAACAAACGGGGACACTGAAGCTTTCTTT.

This clone was found a few times. This chain connects TRBV27 to TRBJ2-7; D gene ambiguous. Trimming removed 7 bases at V and 7 bases at J, with 8 bases between. In germline, CDR1 is MNHEY, CDR2 SMNVEV (reference sequence). This CDR3 has 10 amino acids. CDR3 loop: CASMGWEQYF. In DNA, the CDR3 is TGTGCCAGCATGGGATGGGAGCAGTACTTC.

The V and J genes are TRBV27 and TRBJ2-6; the D is unclear. The CDR3 is made up of 13 amino acids. Trimming took 6 bases from V and 5 from J, leaving 8 bases between them. Germline-derived CDR1 and CDR2 are MNHEY and SMNVEV (reference sequence). The DNA of the CDR3 is TGTGCCAGCAGCCTTTCTAGGGCCAACGTCCTGACTTTC. It encodes CASSLSRANVLTF.

The chain uses TRBV27 and TRBJ1-2, with 7 bases identical to TRBD1. Per germline, CDR1 MNHEY and CDR2 SMNVEV (reference sequence). This CDR3 has 14 residues. J was trimmed by 0 bases and V by 5 bases; bases with no gene match: 3. CDR3 sequence: CASSPTGPNYGYTF. The CDR3 DNA is TGTGCCAGCAGTCCGACAGGGCCTAACTATGGCTACACCTTC.

The chain uses TRBV9 and TRBJ2-3; a possible D gene is TRBD1 (6 bases). V was clipped by 2 bases and J by 2 bases, with 12 bases between them. The CDR3 extends over 15 amino acids. Germline CDR1 and CDR2: SGDLS and YYNGEE. The CDR3 here is CASSVYRVITDTQYF. The CDR3 DNA sequence: TGTGCCAGCAGCGTCTACAGGGTAATCACAGATACGCAGTATTTT.